The 25 T cell receptor beta chains below all came from one sample that was sequenced in a study of spatial heterogeneity in lung cancer. Study-wide points: Tumor mutation counts were tracked by expanded intratumoral alpha and beta TCR counts.

Their target antigens are unknown. As for time point: sample taken at primary tumor resection. TCRdb re-derived calls from the 5' RACE reads in MiXCR, one entry per CDR3 protein. The table records about 100,000 distinct CDR3 sequences, under 4.5% of them present only once. The material sequenced was lung tumor tissue, taken at surgery. These receptors came from a male donor with early-stage non-small cell lung cancer.

This clonotype was seen at least ten times. The J gene is TRBJ2-3, the V gene TRBV5-1; 12 nucleotides align to TRBD2. Germline V CDR1 and CDR2: SGHRS, YFSETQ. The CDR3 is 21 amino acids. Trimming at V came to 5 bases and at J to 0 bases, leaving 19 bases not matched to a gene. CDR3 region: CASRLHLMTSGRRASTDTQYF. CDR3 sequence (DNA): TGCGCCAGCAGACTTCATCTTATGACTAGCGGGAGAAGGGCTAGCACAGATACGCAGTATTTT.

There are many counts of this clonotype. This chain uses TRBV7-9 with TRBJ1-4; maybe TRBD1 (6 bases). Germline loops: CDR1 SEHNR, CDR2 FQNEAQ (reference sequence). This CDR3 is 15 amino acids long. V lost 5 bases and J lost 3, with 13 bases in between. The CDR3 DNA reads TGTGCCAGCAGCACAACAGGGTCGGCTAATGAAAAACTGTTTTTT. This gives the protein CASSTTGSANEKLFF.

This clonotype has a count of ten or more. J is TRBJ2-7 and V is TRBV5-1; no reliable D call. The CDR3 runs to 14 residues. Germline assignment: CDR1 SGHRS and CDR2 YFSETQ. V was pared by 0 bases and J by 3 bases, with 10 bases between. The CDR3 DNA sequence: TGCGCCAGCAGCTTGGCCTTCGCGAACTACGAGCAGTACTTC. It encodes CASSLAFANYEQYF.

This clonotype was counted many times. This chain uses TRBV11-2 with TRBJ2-5; 8 bases agree with TRBD2. Germline CDR1 SGHAT, CDR2 FQNNGV. After removal of 2 bases from V and 4 bases from J, the junction contained 12 bases not matched to a gene. CDR3 length: 17 residues. The CDR3 loop reads CASSLSQSGRGGETQYF. CDR3 bases: TGTGCCAGCAGCTTATCCCAGAGCGGGAGAGGAGGAGAGACCCAGTACTTC.

This clonotype has a count of ten or more. The chain couples TRBV5-1 to TRBJ1-4; 8 bases are a match to TRBD1. The CDR3 runs 14 residues. Germline V gives CDR1 SGHRS, CDR2 YFSETQ. Trimming took 4 bases from V and 6 from J; bases not matched to a gene: 5. Here the CDR3 reads CASSPGQDHEKLFF. CDR3 nucleotides: TGCGCCAGCAGCCCGGGACAGGACCATGAAAAACTGTTTTTT.

This clonotype was observed many times. The chain uses TRBV14 and TRBJ2-7; D unclear. Germline CDR1 reads SGHDN; CDR2 reads FVKESK. Between the trimmed V and J ends, which lost 0 bases and 3 bases, there was a span of 3 bases. CDR3 length: 12 residues. Here the CDR3 DNA reads TGTGCCAGCAGCCAAGACCGCTACGAGCAGTACTTC. This gives the protein CASSQDRYEQYF.

As to this clonotype: At one end, the junction sequence differs from germline, possibly due to a read error. The rearrangement links TRBV5-1 to TRBJ2-4; a possible D gene is TRBD2 (6 bases). Germline V gene lookup returns CDR1 SGHRS and CDR2 YFSETQ. This CDR3 has 13 amino acids. As DNA, the CDR3 is TGCGCCAGCCGCTTGCGGGGAGGAGACATTCAGTACTTC. As protein: CASRLRGGDIQYF.

In this sample, this clonotype turned up many times. The chain couples TRBV28 to TRBJ2-7, with D uncertain. The V end was cut by 3 bases, the J end by 6 bases, with 18 bases between. The CDR3 loop spans 15 amino acids. CDR1 and CDR2 (germline): MDHEN, SYDVKM. The CDR3 loop is CASSFLFLPSREQYF. CDR3 coding DNA: TGTGCCAGCAGTTTCTTATTCTTACCGTCTCGCGAGCAGTACTTC.

This clonotype was picked up many times. The V and J genes are TRBV20-1 and TRBJ2-5; 13 nucleotides agree with TRBD2. Germline lookup yields CDR1 DFQATT and CDR2 SNEGSKA (reference sequence). Germline trimming cut 2 bases from V and 4 bases from J; bases unmatched to any gene: 4. The CDR3 length is 15 residues. The CDR3 DNA reads as TGCAGTGCTAGACCAACTAGCGGGAGGGGAGAGACCCAGTACTTC. Encoded protein: CSARPTSGRGETQYF.

The sample holds many counts of this clonotype. The genes are TRBV14 and TRBJ2-7; D gene unclear. V dropped 4 bases and J dropped 9 bases, with 16 bases sitting between them. CDR3 length: 13 residues. From germline, CDR1 is SGHDN and CDR2 FVKESK. The chain's CDR3 is CASSRELDQVQYF. CDR3 sequence (DNA): TGTGCCAGCAGCCGAGAACTGGACCAGGTGCAGTACTTC.

This clonotype appeared many times. This chain joins TRBV12-3 or TRBV12-4 and TRBJ1-5; D is unclear. This CDR3 comprises 13 residues. V lost 3 bases to trimming and J lost 8 bases, with 11 bases between them. The DNA of the CDR3 is TGTGCCAGCAGTTTCGAGAGGAGAAAGCCCCAGCATTTT. Translating gives CASSFERRKPQHF.

This clonotype was observed a few times. V usage is TRBV2 and J usage is TRBJ2-7; the match to TRBD2 covers 9 bases. The germline CDR1 and CDR2 sequences are SNHLY and FYNNEI. The CDR3 contains 15 residues. Trimming cost V 7 bases and J 5 bases; bases outside gene matches: 12. Written as DNA, the CDR3 is TGTGCCAGCACATTTTTGGCGGGAGGGGGGAACGAGCAGTACTTC. This gives the protein CASTFLAGGGNEQYF.

There are many counts of this clonotype. V usage is TRBV20-1 and J usage is TRBJ1-1, with 7 bases fitting TRBD1. Per germline, CDR1 DFQATT and CDR2 SNEGSKA (reference sequence). V lost 0 bases, J lost 3 bases, and 13 bases stayed unmatched. The CDR3 has 17 amino acids. This CDR3 reads CSARDLAGGNEYTEAFF. CDR3 bases: TGCAGTGCTAGAGATCTGGCAGGGGGAAATGAATACACTGAAGCTTTCTTT.

This clonotype has a count of ten or more. The chain employs TRBV20-1 and TRBJ2-1; D is unresolved. This CDR3 has 19 amino acids. Germline V gene lookup returns CDR1 DFQATT and CDR2 SNEGSKA (reference sequence). V was cut by 1 base and J by 0 bases, with 22 bases left in between. In nucleotides, the CDR3 is TGCAGTGCTAGAGCCCTTCCCCCCTTTTCAGCTTACTCCTACAATGAGCAGTTCTTC. This codes for CSARALPPFSAYSYNEQFF.

This clonotype was recorded many times. This chain links TRBV14 with TRBJ1-1; D not resolved. CDR3 length: 13 amino acids. V was clipped by 4 bases and J by 4 bases, with 10 bases between them. Germline values: CDR1 SGHDN, CDR2 FVKESK. The CDR3 DNA is TGTGCCAGCAGCCCCGAGGACGGCACTGAAGCTTTCTTT. It yields the protein CASSPEDGTEAFF.

Many counts were recorded for this clonotype. This chain connects TRBV6-2 or TRBV6-3 to TRBJ1-5; 7 positions agree with TRBD1. Per germline, CDR1 MNHEY and CDR2 SVGEGT. This CDR3 has 12 amino acids. V shed 7 bases, J shed 7 bases, and the junction held 4 bases outside the gene matches. The CDR3 DNA reads as TGTGCCAGCACCGACAGGGCCCAGCCCCAGCATTTT. Translation: CASTDRAQPQHF.

This clonotype was seen ten or more times. The chain is built from TRBV27 and TRBJ2-7; the D gene is possibly TRBD1 (5 bases). V was clipped by 8 bases and J by 2 bases, with 13 bases between them. Per germline, CDR1 MNHEY and CDR2 SMNVEV (reference sequence). This CDR3 is 13 amino acids long. The CDR3 DNA sequence: TGTGCCAGCGCCAGACAGTCTCCCTACGAGCAGTACTTC. This sequence encodes CASARQSPYEQYF.

This clonotype was counted ten times or more. This rearrangement joins TRBV5-1 to TRBJ1-1; D not certain. The CDR3 covers 13 residues. With 0 bases removed from V and 5 bases from J, the gap between germline ends came to 8 bases. In germline, CDR1 is SGHRS, CDR2 YFSETQ. The CDR3 DNA reads TGCGCCAGCAGCTTGGCGGTCTGGACTGAAGCTTTCTTT. Translated, it gives CASSLAVWTEAFF.

The table lists this clonotype with many counts. The chain has TRBV28 and TRBJ2-7; no firm D call. V gave up 4 bases and J gave up 5 bases, with 12 bases separating them. The CDR3 loop spans 13 amino acids. Germline CDR1 is MDHEN and CDR2 is SYDVKM. The CDR3 spells CASSSQVQHEQYF. CDR3 sequence (DNA): TGTGCCAGCAGTTCTCAGGTCCAACACGAGCAGTACTTC.

This clonotype occurred many times. The chain uses TRBV20-1 and TRBJ1-1, with unresolved D. This CDR3 spans 15 amino acids. CDR1 DFQATT and CDR2 SNEGSKA come from the germline V gene (reference sequence). With 3 bases removed from V and 7 bases from J, the gap between germline ends came to 21 bases. CDR3 DNA sequence: TGCAGTGCTAGCACCTGGAGGCAGGCAAAAGGTGAAGCTTTCTTT. Translation gives CSASTWRQAKGEAFF.

This clonotype came up many times. The chain combines TRBV27 with TRBJ2-5, with D perhaps given as TRBD1 or TRBD2 (6 bases each). Trimming pared 5 bases from V and 14 bases from J, leaving 36 bases between. Germline V gene sequence: CDR1 MNHEY, CDR2 SMNVEV (reference sequence). The CDR3 is 18 residues long. CDR3 region: CASSQRLLQGLRQSRIYF. CDR3 coding DNA: TGTGCCAGCAGTCAGCGTCTCCTACAGGGACTCCGGCAAAGTCGAATATACTTC.

This clonotype has only a few counts. The chain has TRBV5-5 and TRBJ1-1; no reliable D call. The CDR3 spans 13 residues. Germline V gene data show CDR1 as SGHKS and CDR2 as YYEKEE (reference sequence). V lost 2 bases and J lost 1, with 6 bases in between. In DNA form, the CDR3 reads TGTGCCAGCAGCTTACACCCGAACACTGAAGCTTTCTTT. Protein: CASSLHPNTEAFF.

The V call is TRBV6-6, the J call TRBJ2-7; maybe TRBD2 (5 bases). The V end lost 1 base, the J end lost 6 bases, and 19 bases lay between the germline ends. Germline V CDR1 and CDR2: MNHNY, SVGAGI (reference sequence). The CDR3 sequence is 16 residues long. This CDR3 is CASSYFSPGSEGEQYF. The CDR3 nucleotides are TGTGCCAGCAGTTACTTTTCCCCCGGGTCCGAGGGCGAGCAGTACTTC.

The genes are TRBV5-1 and TRBJ1-1; 11 bases are shared with TRBD1. CDR1 SGHRS and CDR2 YFSETQ come from the germline V gene. With 0 bases clipped from V and 2 bases from J, the junction kept 3 bases outside the gene matches. There are 16 residues in the CDR3. The CDR3 DNA reads TGCGCCAGCAGCTTGGGGACAGGGGGCCGAAACACTGAAGCTTTCTTT. Amino acids: CASSLGTGGRNTEAFF.

The chain recombines TRBV10-3 with TRBJ2-5; 11 nucleotides line up with TRBD1. The CDR3 extends over 16 amino acids. Germline assignment: CDR1 ENHRY and CDR2 SYGVKD. Losses at the gene ends were 4 bases for V and 5 bases for J; bases not matched to a gene: 9. In DNA form, the CDR3 reads TGTGCCATCAGTGGGACAGGGGGCGCCTCTCGGGAGACCCAGTACTTC. This codes for CAISGTGGASRETQYF.